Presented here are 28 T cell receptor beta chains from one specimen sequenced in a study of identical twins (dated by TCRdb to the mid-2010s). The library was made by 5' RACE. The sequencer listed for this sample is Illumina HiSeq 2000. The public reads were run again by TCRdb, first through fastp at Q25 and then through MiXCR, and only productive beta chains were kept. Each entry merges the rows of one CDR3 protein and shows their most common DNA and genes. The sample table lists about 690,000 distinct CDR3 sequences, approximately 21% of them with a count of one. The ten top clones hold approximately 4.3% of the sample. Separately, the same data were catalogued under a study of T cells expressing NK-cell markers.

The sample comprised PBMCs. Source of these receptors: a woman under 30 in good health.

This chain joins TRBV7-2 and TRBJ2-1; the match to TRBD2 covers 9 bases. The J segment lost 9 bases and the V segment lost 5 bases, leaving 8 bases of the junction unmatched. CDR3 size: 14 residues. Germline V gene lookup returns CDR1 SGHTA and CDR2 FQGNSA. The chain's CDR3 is CASSTGTSLREQFF. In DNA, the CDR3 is TGTGCCAGCAGCACCGGGACTAGCTTGCGTGAGCAGTTCTTC.

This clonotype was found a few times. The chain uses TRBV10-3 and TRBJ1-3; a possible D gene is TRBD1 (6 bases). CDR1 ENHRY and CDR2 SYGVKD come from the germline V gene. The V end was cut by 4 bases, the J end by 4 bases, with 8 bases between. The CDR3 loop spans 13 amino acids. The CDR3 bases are TGTGCCATCAGTGGGACAGCCGGAAACACCATATATTTT. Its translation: CAISGTAGNTIYF.

The CDR3 bases are TGCAGTGCTAGAGATGCCAGCGGAAGGAGCTCCTACAATGAGCAGTTCTTC. It translates to CSARDASGRSSYNEQFF. J is TRBJ2-1 and V is TRBV20-1; possibly TRBD2 for D (5 bases). Germline CDR1 and CDR2: DFQATT and SNEGSKA (reference sequence). Trimming shortened V by 0 bases and J by 0 bases, and 15 bases separated the two germline ends. This CDR3 is 17 amino acids long.

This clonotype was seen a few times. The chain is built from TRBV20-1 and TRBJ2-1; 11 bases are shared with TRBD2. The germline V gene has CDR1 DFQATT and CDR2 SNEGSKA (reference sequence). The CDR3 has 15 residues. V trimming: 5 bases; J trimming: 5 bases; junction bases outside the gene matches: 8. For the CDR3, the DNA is TGCAGTGCTTCCTCTAGCGGGAGGTGGGACAATGAGCAGTTCTTC. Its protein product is CSASSSGRWDNEQFF.

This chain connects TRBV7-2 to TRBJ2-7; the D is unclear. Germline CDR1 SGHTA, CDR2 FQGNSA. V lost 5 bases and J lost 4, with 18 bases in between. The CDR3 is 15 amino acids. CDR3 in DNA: TGTGCCAGCAGCGCACGAAGAAGCTCCCTTTACGAGCAGTACTTC. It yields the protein CASSARRSSLYEQYF. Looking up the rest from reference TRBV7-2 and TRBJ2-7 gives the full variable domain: GAGVSQSPSNKVTEKGKDVELRCDPISGHTALYWYRQSLGQGLEFLIYFQGNSAPDKSGLPSDRFSAERTGGSVSTLTIQRTQQEDSAVYLCASSARRSSLYEQYFGPGTRLTVT.

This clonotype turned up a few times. This CDR3 is CASSLEFPTKQFF. The CDR3 nucleotides read TGCGCCAGCAGCTTGGAGTTCCCTACTAAGCAGTTCTTC. The chain carries TRBV5-1 and TRBJ2-1; D remains unclear. Trimming pared 0 bases from V and 11 bases from J, leaving 12 bases between. The CDR3 extends over 13 amino acids. Germline V gene data show CDR1 as SGHRS and CDR2 as YFSETQ. Variable domain in full (rest from reference TRBV5-1 and TRBJ2-1): KAGVTQTPRYLIKTRGQQVTLSCSPISGHRSVSWYQQTPGQGLQFLFEYFSETQRNKGNFPGRFSGRQFSNSRSEMNVSTLELGDSALYLCASSLEFPTKQFFGPGTRLTVL.

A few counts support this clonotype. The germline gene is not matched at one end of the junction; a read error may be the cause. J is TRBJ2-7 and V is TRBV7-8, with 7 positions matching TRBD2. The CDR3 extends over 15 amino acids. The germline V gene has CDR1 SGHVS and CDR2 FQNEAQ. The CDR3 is CASSLVGGSSHEQYF. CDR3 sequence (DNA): TGTGCCAGCAGCTTAGTGGGCGGGAGCTCCCACGAGCAGTACTTC.

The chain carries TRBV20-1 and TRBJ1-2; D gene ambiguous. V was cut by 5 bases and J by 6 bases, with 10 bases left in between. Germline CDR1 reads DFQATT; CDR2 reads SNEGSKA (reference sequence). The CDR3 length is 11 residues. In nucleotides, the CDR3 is TGCAGTGCTGGCACCTTTAATGGCTACACCTTC. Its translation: CSAGTFNGYTF.

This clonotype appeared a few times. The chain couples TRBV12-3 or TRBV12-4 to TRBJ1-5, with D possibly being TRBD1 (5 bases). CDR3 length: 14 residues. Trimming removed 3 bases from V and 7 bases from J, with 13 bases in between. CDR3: CASSLGQGEQPQHF. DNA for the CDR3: TGTGCCAGCAGTTTGGGGCAGGGAGAACAGCCCCAGCATTTT.

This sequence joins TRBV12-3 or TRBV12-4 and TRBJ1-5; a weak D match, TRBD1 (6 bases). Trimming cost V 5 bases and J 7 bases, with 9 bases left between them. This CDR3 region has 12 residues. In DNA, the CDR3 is TGTGCCAGCAGTGCAGGGGACCAGCCCCAGCATTTT. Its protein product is CASSAGDQPQHF.

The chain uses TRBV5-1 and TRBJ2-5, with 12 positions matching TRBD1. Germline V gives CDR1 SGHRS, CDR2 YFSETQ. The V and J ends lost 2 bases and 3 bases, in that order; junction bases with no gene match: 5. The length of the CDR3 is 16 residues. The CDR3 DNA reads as TGCGCCAGCAGCTTTGCCGGGACAGGGGGCGAAGAGACCCAGTACTTC. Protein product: CASSFAGTGGEETQYF.

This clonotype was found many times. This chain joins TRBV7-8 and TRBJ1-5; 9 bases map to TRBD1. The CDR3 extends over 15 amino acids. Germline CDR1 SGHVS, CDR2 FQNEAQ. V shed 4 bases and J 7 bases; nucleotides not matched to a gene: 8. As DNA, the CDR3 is TGTGCCAGCAGCTGGGGACAGGGATCGTACCAGCCCCAGCATTTT. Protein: CASSWGQGSYQPQHF.

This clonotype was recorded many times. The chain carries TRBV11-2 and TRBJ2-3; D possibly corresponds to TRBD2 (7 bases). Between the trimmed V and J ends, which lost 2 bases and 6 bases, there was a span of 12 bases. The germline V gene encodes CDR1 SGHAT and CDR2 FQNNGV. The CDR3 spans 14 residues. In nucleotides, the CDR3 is TGTGCCAGCAGCTTAAGGGGGGGCCAGGATACGCAGTATTTT. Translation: CASSLRGGQDTQYF. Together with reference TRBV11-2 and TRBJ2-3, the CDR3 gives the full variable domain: EAGVAQSPRYKIIEKRQSVAFWCNPISGHATLYWYQQILGQGPKLLIQFQNNGVVDDSQLPKDRFSAERLKGVDSTLKIQPAKLEDSAVYLCASSLRGGQDTQYFGPGTRLTVL.

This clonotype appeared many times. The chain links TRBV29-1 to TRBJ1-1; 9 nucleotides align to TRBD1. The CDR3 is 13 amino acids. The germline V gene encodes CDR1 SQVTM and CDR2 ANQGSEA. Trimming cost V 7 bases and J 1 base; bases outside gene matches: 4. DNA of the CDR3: TGCAGCGCAGTGACAGGGGGGAACACTGAAGCTTTCTTT. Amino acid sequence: CSAVTGGNTEAFF.

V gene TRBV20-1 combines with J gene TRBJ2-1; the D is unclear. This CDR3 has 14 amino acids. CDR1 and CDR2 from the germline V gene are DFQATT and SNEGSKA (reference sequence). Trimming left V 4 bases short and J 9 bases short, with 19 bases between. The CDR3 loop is CSAISQSSRIEQFF. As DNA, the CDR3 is TGCAGTGCTATAAGCCAGTCCAGCAGGATTGAGCAGTTCTTC.

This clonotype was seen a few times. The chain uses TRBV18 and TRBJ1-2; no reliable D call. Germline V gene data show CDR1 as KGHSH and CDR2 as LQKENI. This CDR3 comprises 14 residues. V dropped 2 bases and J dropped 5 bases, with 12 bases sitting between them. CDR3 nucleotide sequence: TGTGCCAGCTCACCAGGTACAGAGCCTTATGGCTACACCTTC. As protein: CASSPGTEPYGYTF.

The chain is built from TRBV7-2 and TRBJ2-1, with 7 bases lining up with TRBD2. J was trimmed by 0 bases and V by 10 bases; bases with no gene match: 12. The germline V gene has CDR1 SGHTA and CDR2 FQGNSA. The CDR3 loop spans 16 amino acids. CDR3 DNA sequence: TGTGCCACCCAAATTACGGGGGGTAGCTCCTACAATGAGCAGTTCTTC. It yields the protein CATQITGGSSYNEQFF.

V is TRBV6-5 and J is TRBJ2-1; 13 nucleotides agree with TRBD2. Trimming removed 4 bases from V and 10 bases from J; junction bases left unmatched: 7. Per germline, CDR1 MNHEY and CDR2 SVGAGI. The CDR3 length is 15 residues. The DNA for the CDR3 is TGTGCCAGCAGTTGGGGACTAGCGGGGCGGGGGGAGCAGTTCTTC. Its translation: CASSWGLAGRGEQFF.

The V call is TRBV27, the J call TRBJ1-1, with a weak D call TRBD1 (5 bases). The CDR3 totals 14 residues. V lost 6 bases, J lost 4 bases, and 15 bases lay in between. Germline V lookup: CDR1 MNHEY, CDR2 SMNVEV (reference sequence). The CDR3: CASSTAGVGTEAFF. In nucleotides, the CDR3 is TGTGCCAGCAGCACCGCGGGGGTCGGCACTGAAGCTTTCTTT.

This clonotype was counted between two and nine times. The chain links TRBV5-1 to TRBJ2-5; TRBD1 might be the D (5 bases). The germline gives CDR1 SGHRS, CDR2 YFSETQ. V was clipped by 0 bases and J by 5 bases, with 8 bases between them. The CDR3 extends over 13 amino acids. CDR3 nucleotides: TGCGCCAGCAGCTTGGACAGGTCCGAGACCCAGTACTTC. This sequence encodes CASSLDRSETQYF. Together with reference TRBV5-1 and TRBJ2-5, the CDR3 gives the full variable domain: KAGVTQTPRYLIKTRGQQVTLSCSPISGHRSVSWYQQTPGQGLQFLFEYFSETQRNKGNFPGRFSGRQFSNSRSEMNVSTLELGDSALYLCASSLDRSETQYFGPGTRLLVL.

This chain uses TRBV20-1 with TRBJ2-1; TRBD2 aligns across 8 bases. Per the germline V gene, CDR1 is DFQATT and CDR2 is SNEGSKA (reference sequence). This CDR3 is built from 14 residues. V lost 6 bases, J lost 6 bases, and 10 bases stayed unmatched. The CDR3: CSAHGGAWANEQFF. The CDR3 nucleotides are TGCAGTGCCCACGGGGGGGCCTGGGCCAATGAGCAGTTCTTC.

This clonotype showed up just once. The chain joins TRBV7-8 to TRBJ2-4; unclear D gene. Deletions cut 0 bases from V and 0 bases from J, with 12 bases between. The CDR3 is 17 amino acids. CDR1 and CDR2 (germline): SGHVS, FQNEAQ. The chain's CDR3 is CASSLAGGQLAKNIQYF. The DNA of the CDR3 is TGTGCCAGCAGCTTAGCGGGTGGGCAACTAGCCAAAAACATTCAGTACTTC.

CDR3 sequence (DNA): TGTGCCAGCAGCGACTCCCGACACAACACAGATACGCAGTATTTT. Translation: CASSDSRHNTDTQYF. V and J are TRBV5-4 and TRBJ2-3; D is unclear. The V gene's germline CDR1 is SGHNT and CDR2 YYREEE (reference sequence). V lost 4 bases and J lost 2, with 14 bases in between. CDR3 length: 15 residues.

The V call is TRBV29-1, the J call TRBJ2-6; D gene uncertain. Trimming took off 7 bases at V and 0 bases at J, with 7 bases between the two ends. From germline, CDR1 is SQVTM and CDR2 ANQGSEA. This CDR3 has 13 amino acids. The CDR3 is CSAGASGANVLTF. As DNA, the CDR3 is TGCAGCGCCGGAGCCTCTGGGGCCAACGTCCTGACTTTC.

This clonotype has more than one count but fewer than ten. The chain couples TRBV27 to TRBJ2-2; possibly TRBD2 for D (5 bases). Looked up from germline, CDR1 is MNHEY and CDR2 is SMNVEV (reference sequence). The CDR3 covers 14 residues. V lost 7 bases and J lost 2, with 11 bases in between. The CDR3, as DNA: TGTGCCAGCACGAGGACTTCAAACACCGGGGAGCTGTTTTTT. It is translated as CASTRTSNTGELFF.

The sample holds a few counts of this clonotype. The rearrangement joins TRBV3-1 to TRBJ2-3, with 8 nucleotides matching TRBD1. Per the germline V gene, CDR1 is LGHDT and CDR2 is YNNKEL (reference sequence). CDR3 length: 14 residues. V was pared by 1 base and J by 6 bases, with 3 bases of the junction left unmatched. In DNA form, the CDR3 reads TGTGCCAGCAGCCAAGGTCAGGGGGCGGATACGCAGTATTTT. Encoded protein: CASSQGQGADTQYF.

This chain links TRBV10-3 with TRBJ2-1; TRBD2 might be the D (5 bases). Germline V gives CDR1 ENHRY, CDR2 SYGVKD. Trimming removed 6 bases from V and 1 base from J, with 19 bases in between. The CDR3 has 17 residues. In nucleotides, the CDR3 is TGTGCCATCAGACTTAGCGCCCAGGTAGGATCCTACAATGAGCAGTTCTTC. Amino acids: CAIRLSAQVGSYNEQFF.

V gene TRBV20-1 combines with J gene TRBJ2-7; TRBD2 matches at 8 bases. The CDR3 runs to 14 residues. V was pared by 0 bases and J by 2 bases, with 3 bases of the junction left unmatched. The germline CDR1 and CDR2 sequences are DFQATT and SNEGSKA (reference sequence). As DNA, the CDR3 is TGCAGTGCTAGAGAGGCGGGAGGTCCCTACGAGCAGTACTTC. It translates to CSAREAGGPYEQYF.